What follows describes a single T cell receptor beta chain. The antigen remains undetermined. These data are taken from a study of cytomegalovirus exposure and HLA in healthy donors. Study-level results: Researchers catalogued around 150 TCR beta chains as cytomegalovirus-associated. Subsequent analysis showed first-cohort TCR clusters tending to co-occur in 95 to 150 validation repertoires. The majority of TCR sequences were rare, yet some public TCRs appeared in many donors.

The CDR3 covers 14 residues. From germline, CDR1 is SEHNR and CDR2 FQNEAQ (reference sequence). The ends were cut back, 4 bases at V and 4 bases at J, with 8 bases in the middle. Using immunoSEQ multiplex PCR, the repertoire was profiled, and TCRdb retains in-frame clones only, with some absent. The repertoire has approximately 180,000 clones, around nine tenths of them found once; the top ten carry roughly 1.5%. Input material: PBMCs. The chain joins TRBV7-9 to TRBJ2-6; D unresolved. The sequence was collected from a woman aged 30 to 39 in good health and CMV-seronegative. CDR3 in DNA: TGTGCCAGCAGCTCCCTGAGGGGGGCCAACGTCCTGACTTTC. It is translated as CASSSLRGANVLTF. The full variable domain, with the rest looked up from reference TRBV7-9 and TRBJ2-6, is DTGVSQNPRHKITKRGQNVTFRCDPISEHNRLYWYRQTLGQGPEFLTYFQNEAQLEKSRLLSDRFSAERPKGSFSTLEIQRTEQGDSAMYLCASSSLRGANVLTFGAGSRLTVL.